This TCR beta chain is from a study of blood T cells in healthy people across ages. Points from the study as a whole: In older individuals, TCR beta diversity per million T cells was lower, falling roughly linearly with age.

This clonotype was counted many times. The antigen remains undetermined. A second about 7 to 11 cycle PCR used barcoded and J-beta primers. Every sample gave at least 3 million paired-end reads containing CDR3. From the 5' RACE reads, TCRdb called clonotypes with MiXCR, one entry per CDR3 protein. The sample has about 1.1 million distinct CDR3 sequences, around two fifths seen once; the top ten hold about an eighth. The V gene end was trimmed by 6 bases and the J gene end by 0 bases; junction bases not matched to a gene: 11. CDR3 length: 17 residues. In germline, CDR1 is DFQATT, CDR2 SNEGSKA (reference sequence).

V and J are TRBV20-1 and TRBJ2-1; 10 bases agree with TRBD2. The sample consisted of blood. This clonotype was obtained from a man aged 18 to 30 in good health. The CDR3 loop reads CSALTRLAGSSYNEQFF. The CDR3 nucleotides are TGCAGTGCCTTAACCCGACTAGCGGGTAGCTCCTACAATGAGCAGTTCTTC.